This TCR beta chain comes out of a study of cytomegalovirus exposure and HLA in healthy donors. Study outcomes and limitations: The study reported that TCR beta sequences accurately predicted HLA-A and HLA-B alleles in most subjects.

Germline V gives CDR1 MNHEY, CDR2 SMNVEV (reference sequence). CDR3 length: 14 amino acids. Trimming cost V 5 bases and J 2 bases, with 13 bases left between them. Both 60 Vbeta primers and 13 Jbeta primers went into the PCR. Using immunoSEQ multiplex PCR, the repertoire was profiled, and TCRdb retains in-frame clones only, with some absent. The repertoire holds more than 90,000 clones, with roughly 80% as singletons. About this clone: Antigen specificity is unknown.

The receptor was isolated from a man younger than 45 in good health and CMV-seropositive. Sequenced sample: PBMCs. The rearrangement joins TRBV27 to TRBJ2-7; D ambiguous. The CDR3 DNA follows: TGTGCCAGCAGTATCACAATTTCCGCCTACGAGCAGTACTTC. As protein: CASSITISAYEQYF.